The 17 T cell receptor beta chains in this list originate from one sample, sequenced in a study of monozygotic twins with inflammatory bowel disease. From the 5' RACE reads, TCRdb lists one entry per CDR3 protein and no DNA. This sample's table has some 83,000 distinct CDR3 sequences. The sample comprised blood. These receptors were collected from a human donor with ulcerative colitis or Crohn's disease, or a healthy co-twin of an affected twin (not recorded which).

The V call is TRBV7-9, the J call TRBJ1-1. CDR1 is SEHNR and CDR2 is FQNEAQ in the germline V gene (reference sequence). This CDR3 is 11 amino acids long. The CDR3 here is CASSRDGGAFF. The full variable domain, rest sourced from reference TRBV7-9 and TRBJ1-1, is DTGVSQNPRHKITKRGQNVTFRCDPISEHNRLYWYRQTLGQGPEFLTYFQNEAQLEKSRLLSDRFSAERPKGSFSTLEIQRTEQGDSAMYLCASSRDGGAFFGQGTRLTVV.

J is TRBJ2-7 and V is TRBV5-1. Germline V gene lookup returns CDR1 SGHRS and CDR2 YFSETQ. The CDR3 contains 14 residues. The CDR3 region is CASSSTDGSYEQYF.

This chain connects TRBV6-1 to TRBJ1-2. From germline, CDR1 is MNHNS and CDR2 SASEGT. This CDR3 spans 17 amino acids. The CDR3 sequence: CATQSTFAVLTNYGYTF.

This chain uses TRBV15 with TRBJ2-2; there is no DNA to check the TCRdb D call of TRBD1. The CDR3 has 14 amino acids. Germline loops: CDR1 LNHNV, CDR2 YYDKDF (reference sequence). CDR3 amino acids: CAITGTGVTGELFF.

The chain links TRBV15 to TRBJ2-5; with no DNA, the TCRdb D assignment of TRBD1 cannot be verified. Germline CDR1 reads LNHNV; CDR2 reads YYDKDF (reference sequence). The CDR3 consists of 13 residues. The CDR3 spells CATGTWAKETQYF.

The V and J genes are TRBV5-1 and TRBJ2-1; no DNA is available, so the TRBD1 call from TCRdb remains unchecked. Per germline, CDR1 SGHRS and CDR2 YFSETQ. There are 14 residues in the CDR3. Here the CDR3 reads CASSLSGSANEQFF.

The chain couples TRBV9 to TRBJ1-2; the TCRdb call, TRBD1, lacks DNA for checking. Germline CDR1 and CDR2: SGDLS and YYNGEE. The CDR3 runs 16 residues. The CDR3 here is CASSVNVGTGTYGYTF.

The gene calls are TRBV19 and TRBJ2-7; no DNA is available, so the TRBD1 call from TCRdb remains unchecked. The CDR3 contains 15 residues. Germline V gives CDR1 LNHDA, CDR2 SQIVND (reference sequence). Here the CDR3 reads CASSIAQGATYEQYF.

The genes are TRBV16 and TRBJ2-7; as DNA is missing, the TRBD1 call by TCRdb cannot be tested. This CDR3 comprises 15 residues. Germline values: CDR1 KGHSY, CDR2 FQNENV. The chain's CDR3 is CASSPLAGGFYEQYF.

The chain combines TRBV4-2 with TRBJ2-5; without DNA, the TCRdb call of TRBD1 cannot be checked. This CDR3 has 15 amino acids. The germline V gene has CDR1 LGHNA and CDR2 YNFKEQ. The CDR3: CASSQDDRNQETQYF.

This chain joins TRBV19 and TRBJ1-2. The CDR3 is 13 residues long. The germline gives CDR1 LNHDA, CDR2 SQIVND (reference sequence). CDR3 amino acids: CASRNLDSYGYTF.

V and J are TRBV19 and TRBJ2-7; the TCRdb call, TRBD1, lacks DNA for checking. This CDR3 contains 13 residues. Germline assignment: CDR1 LNHDA and CDR2 SQIVND (reference sequence). CDR3 amino acids: CASKIPGQNEQYF.

The chain couples TRBV20-1 to TRBJ2-3; the TRBD1 assignment by TCRdb is unverifiable without DNA. The CDR3 length is 13 residues. The V gene's germline CDR1 is DFQATT and CDR2 SNEGSKA (reference sequence). The chain's CDR3 is CSAVGTGADTQYF.

This sequence joins TRBV6-5 and TRBJ2-7. The CDR3 sequence is 14 residues long. CDR1 and CDR2 (germline): MNHEY, SVGAGI. The chain's CDR3 is CASSYLGGSYEQYF.

The chain couples TRBV4-1 to TRBJ2-5; TCRdb's D call, TRBD1, is unchecked because there is no DNA. There are 16 residues in the CDR3. From germline, CDR1 is MGHRA and CDR2 YSYEKL. CDR3 loop: CASSRSGVGAQETQYF.

V usage is TRBV12-3 or TRBV12-4 and J usage is TRBJ2-7; TCRdb's D call, TRBD1, is unchecked because there is no DNA. This CDR3 contains 15 residues. This CDR3 is CASTPPGQNPYEQYF.

The chain recombines TRBV4-1 with TRBJ1-1; TCRdb's assignment of TRBD1 cannot be checked, as there is no DNA. Germline loops: CDR1 MGHRA, CDR2 YSYEKL. The length of the CDR3 is 17 residues. The CDR3 region is CASSQDGGRAANTEAFF.